This T cell receptor (beta chain) was sequenced during a study of PD-1 blockade in classical Hodgkin lymphoma. All patients relapsed after autologous stem cell transplantation, and brentuximab vedotin exposure varied. Data came from immunoSEQ multiplex PCR; TCRdb stores just in-frame clones and leaves some out. The sample carries tens of thousands of clones, nearly 90% recorded once. The ends were cut back, 6 bases at V and 7 bases at J, with 9 bases in the middle. Germline CDR1 is SEHNR and CDR2 is FQNEAQ (reference sequence). The CDR3 consists of 12 residues. A note on this clone: Its antigen is not known.

General study points: There was a significant rise in CD4+ TCR diversity by C4D1, with no such rise for CD8+.

The sequence came from a human donor with classical Hodgkin lymphoma. J is TRBJ2-2 and V is TRBV7-9; D is ambiguous. Specimen: peripheral blood mononuclear cells (PBMCs), collected before the second cycle of nivolumab. Written as DNA, the CDR3 is TGTGCCAGCAGTCCATGGGGCGGGGAGCTGTTTTTT. Protein sequence: CASSPWGGELFF.